This T cell receptor (beta chain) was captured in a study of blood T cell repertoires in COVID-19. On the study more broadly: PBMCs, B-cell-depleted T cells, or T cells provided the cDNA or gDNA that made up the material.

Some clones are missing from TCRdb's copy, which holds only in-frame ones; the method was immunoSEQ multiplex PCR. This sample carries about 69,000 clones, roughly four fifths of them seen once, and the ten largest clones take 8% to 10%. Germline CDR1 is SGHDT and CDR2 is YYEEEE. V lost 3 bases and J lost 6; bases outside the gene matches: 7. The CDR3 has 14 amino acids. The chain uses TRBV5-6 and TRBJ1-1, with TRBD1 matching 8 bases. Sequenced: peripheral blood. The TCR comes from a woman over 75 with acute or convalescent COVID-19. The CDR3 DNA reads TGTGCCAGCAGCTCCCGGACAGGGCACCCTGAAGCTTTCTTT. Protein sequence: CASSSRTGHPEAFF.